The 9 T cell receptor beta chains in this list originate from one sample, sequenced in a study of T-cell memory formation after mild COVID-19. TCRdb itself ran the 5' RACE reads through MiXCR, one entry per CDR3 protein. The sample shows a few hundred thousand distinct CDR3 sequences, 25% to 30% of them seen only once. The sequenced material came from PBMCs or a T cell subset sorted from them (not recorded which). These receptors were collected from an adult woman who had mild COVID-19 (a few samples of this study predate the infection). Cell type and time point are not known.

This clonotype was observed at least ten times. The chain carries TRBV7-9 and TRBJ2-3, with 9 positions matching TRBD2. In germline, CDR1 is SEHNR, CDR2 FQNEAQ (reference sequence). This CDR3 comprises 14 residues. V was pared by 5 bases and J by 7 bases, with 7 bases of the junction left unmatched. Here the CDR3 reads CASSTGTSSYTQYF. Written as DNA, the CDR3 is TGTGCCAGCAGCACCGGGACTAGCAGTTATACGCAGTATTTT.

The chain is built from TRBV20-1 and TRBJ1-1; D not resolved. Per the germline V gene, CDR1 is DFQATT and CDR2 is SNEGSKA (reference sequence). The length of the CDR3 is 13 residues. V lost 2 bases and J 6 bases, leaving 13 bases between the germline ends. In nucleotides, the CDR3 is TGCAGTGCTAGATGGGCCCGTGAAGCTGAAGCTTTCTTT. Protein: CSARWAREAEAFF.

This clonotype was observed a handful of times. J is TRBJ2-7 and V is TRBV5-5; D possibly corresponds to TRBD2 (6 bases). The germline gives CDR1 SGHKS, CDR2 YYEKEE (reference sequence). CDR3 length: 15 amino acids. V shed 2 bases and J shed 0 bases, with 12 bases lying between them. The CDR3 loop is CASSLRRGSSYEQYF. The CDR3 nucleotides read TGTGCCAGCAGCTTAAGGCGGGGAAGCTCCTACGAGCAGTACTTC.

There are a few counts of this clonotype. This rearrangement joins TRBV4-1 to TRBJ1-1; no clear D gene. This CDR3 region has 15 residues. CDR1 and CDR2 from the germline V gene are MGHRA and YSYEKL. Trimming took 0 bases from V and 4 from J, leaving 12 bases between them. DNA for the CDR3: TGCGCCAGCAGCCAAGATAGGAAGGGTAGCACTGAAGCTTTCTTT. Residues: CASSQDRKGSTEAFF.

The sample holds many counts of this clonotype. The gene calls are TRBV21-1 and TRBJ2-1; the listed D gene, TRBD2, was not tested against the DNA. TRBV21-1 is noted as a pseudogene. The CDR3 extends over 20 amino acids. The CDR3 sequence: CASSKEGTSGGDSSYNEQFF. The CDR3 region has the DNA TGTGCCAGCAGCAAAGAAGGGACTAGCGGTGGGGATAGCTCCTACAATGAGCAGTTCTTC.

This chain links TRBV5-1 with TRBJ2-1, with a weak D call TRBD1 (6 bases). The CDR3 is 18 amino acids. Germline V gene data show CDR1 as SGHRS and CDR2 as YFSETQ. V shed 6 bases and J shed 0 bases, with 22 bases lying between them. The CDR3 DNA sequence: TGCGCCAGCAACCAGGGACATGCGAAGCCCAGCTCCTACAATGAGCAGTTCTTC. Translating gives CASNQGHAKPSSYNEQFF. The entire variable domain, with the rest obtained from reference TRBV5-1 and TRBJ2-1, is as follows: KAGVTQTPRYLIKTRGQQVTLSCSPISGHRSVSWYQQTPGQGLQFLFEYFSETQRNKGNFPGRFSGRQFSNSRSEMNVSTLELGDSALYLCASNQGHAKPSSYNEQFFGPGTRLTVL.

This clonotype has more than one count but fewer than ten. This sequence joins TRBV29-1 and TRBJ1-1, with TRBD1 matching over 8 bases. V lost 3 bases to trimming and J lost 1 base; unmatched junction nucleotides: 1. The germline gives CDR1 SQVTM, CDR2 ANQGSEA. The CDR3 extends over 13 amino acids. The CDR3 DNA sequence: TGCAGCGTTGAGACAGGGGAGAACACTGAAGCTTTCTTT. This translates into CSVETGENTEAFF.

This clonotype was counted a few times. The V and J genes are TRBV18 and TRBJ2-3, with D unclear. Between the trimmed V and J ends, which lost 4 bases and 6 bases, there was a span of 11 bases. Germline V CDR1 and CDR2: KGHSH, LQKENI. The CDR3 spans 13 residues. The CDR3 loop is CASSLDAVDTQYF. The DNA for the CDR3 is TGTGCCAGCTCACTAGACGCGGTGGATACGCAGTATTTT. The full variable domain, in which reference TRBV18 and TRBJ2-3 provide the parts outside the CDR3, is NAGVMQNPRHLVRRRGQEARLRCSPMKGHSHVYWYRQLPEEGLKFMVYLQKENIIDESGMPKERFSAEFPKEGPSILRIQQVVRGDSAAYFCASSLDAVDTQYFGPGTRLTVL.

This clonotype occurred a few times. The chain recombines TRBV29-1 with TRBJ2-7; D remains unclear. V was clipped by 7 bases and J by 0 bases, with 13 bases between them. This CDR3 comprises 13 residues. Germline CDR1 is SQVTM and CDR2 is ANQGSEA. The CDR3 is CSAIWTRSYEQYF. CDR3 coding DNA: TGCAGCGCTATTTGGACCCGCTCCTACGAGCAGTACTTC.